This T cell receptor (beta chain) was found in a study of cytomegalovirus exposure and HLA in healthy donors. Whole-study findings and limits: Some TCR beta chains (around 160 of them) were listed as cytomegalovirus-associated. Later analysis showed TCR association rates varying by HLA locus, highest for DRB1 and lowest for HLA-C.

CDR3 length: 15 amino acids. After removal of 3 bases from V and 0 bases from J, the junction contained 0 bases not matched to a gene. Germline CDR1 MGHDK, CDR2 SYGVNS. In the case of this clone: Its target is unknown.

60 Vbeta and 13 Jbeta primers were used in PCR. Clones were read by immunoSEQ multiplex PCR, and TCRdb kept only the in-frame ones, dropping some. The table has 150,000 to 200,000 clones, 75% to 80% seen once. The chain joins TRBV25-1 to TRBJ1-3; 9 bases are shared with TRBD1. The origin of this receptor is a woman aged 35 to 49 in good health and CMV-seronegative. Sequencing used PBMCs. The CDR3 DNA sequence: TGTGCCAGCAGTGAGGACAGGGGCTCTGGAAACACCATATATTTT. This encodes CASSEDRGSGNTIYF.